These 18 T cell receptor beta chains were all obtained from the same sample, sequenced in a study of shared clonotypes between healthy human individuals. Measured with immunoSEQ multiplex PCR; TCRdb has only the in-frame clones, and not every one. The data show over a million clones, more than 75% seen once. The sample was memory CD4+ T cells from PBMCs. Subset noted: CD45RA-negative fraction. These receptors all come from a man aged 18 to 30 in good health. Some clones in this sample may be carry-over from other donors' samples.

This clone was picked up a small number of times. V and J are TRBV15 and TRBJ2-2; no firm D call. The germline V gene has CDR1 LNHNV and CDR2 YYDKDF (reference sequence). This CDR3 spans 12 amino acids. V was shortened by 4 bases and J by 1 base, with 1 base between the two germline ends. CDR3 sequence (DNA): TGTGCCACCAGCAAGAACACCGGGGAGCTGTTTTTT. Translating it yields CATSKNTGELFF. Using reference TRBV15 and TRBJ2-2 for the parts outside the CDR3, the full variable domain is DAMVIQNPRYQVTQFGKPVTLSCSQTLNHNVMYWYQQKSSQAPKLLFHYYDKDFNNEADTPDNFQSRRPNTSFCFLDIRSPGLGDTAMYLCATSKNTGELFFGEGSRLTVL.

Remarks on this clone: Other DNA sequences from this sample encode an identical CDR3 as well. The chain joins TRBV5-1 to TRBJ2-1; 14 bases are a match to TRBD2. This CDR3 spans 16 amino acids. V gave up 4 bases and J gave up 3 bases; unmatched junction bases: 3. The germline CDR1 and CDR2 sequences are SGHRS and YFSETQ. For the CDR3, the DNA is TGCGCCAGCAGCCTGGGGACTAGCGGGGGCTACAATGAGCAGTTCTTC. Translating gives CASSLGTSGGYNEQFF.

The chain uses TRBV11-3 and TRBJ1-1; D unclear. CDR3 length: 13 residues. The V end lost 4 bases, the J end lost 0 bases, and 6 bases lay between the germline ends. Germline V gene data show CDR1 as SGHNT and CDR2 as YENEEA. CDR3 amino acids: CASSSNMNTEAFF. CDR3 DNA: TGTGCCAGCAGCTCCAACATGAACACTGAAGCTTTCTTT. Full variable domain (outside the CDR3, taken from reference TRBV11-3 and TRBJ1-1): EAGVVQSPRYKIIEKKQPVAFWCNPISGHNTLYWYLQNLGQGPELLIRYENEEAVDDSQLPKDRFSAERLKGVDSTLKIQPAELGDSAVYLCASSSNMNTEAFFGQGTRLTVV.

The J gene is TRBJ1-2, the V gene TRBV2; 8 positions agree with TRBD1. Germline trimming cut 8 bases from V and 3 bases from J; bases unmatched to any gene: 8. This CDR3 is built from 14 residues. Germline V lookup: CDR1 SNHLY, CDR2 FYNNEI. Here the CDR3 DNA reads TGTGCCAGCGGGGGGACAGGAGGGTACTATGGCTACACCTTC. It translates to CASGGTGGYYGYTF. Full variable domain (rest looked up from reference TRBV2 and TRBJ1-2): EPEVTQTPSHQVTQMGQEVILRCVPISNHLYFYWYRQILGQKVEFLVSFYNNEISEKSEIFDDQFSVERPDGSNFTLKIRSTKLEDSAMYFCASGGTGGYYGYTFGSGTRLTVV.

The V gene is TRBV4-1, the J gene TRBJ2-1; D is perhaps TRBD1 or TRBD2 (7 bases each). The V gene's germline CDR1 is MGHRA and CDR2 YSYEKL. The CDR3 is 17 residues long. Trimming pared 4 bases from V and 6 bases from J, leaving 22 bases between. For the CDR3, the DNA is TGCGCCAGCAGCCCCCGAGGGGGCGGGAGCCAAAGCAATGAGCAGTTCTTC. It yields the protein CASSPRGGGSQSNEQFF.

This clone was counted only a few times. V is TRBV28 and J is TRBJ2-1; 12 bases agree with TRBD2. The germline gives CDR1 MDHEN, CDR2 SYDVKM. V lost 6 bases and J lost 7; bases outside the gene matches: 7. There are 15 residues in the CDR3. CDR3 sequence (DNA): TGTGCCAGCAGCTCGCTAGCGGGAGGGATGAATGAGCAGTTCTTC. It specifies CASSSLAGGMNEQFF.

CDR3 bases: TGTGCCATCAGCAGGGACGTACCGGGGGGCTCCTACAATGAGCAGTTCTTC. This translates into CAISRDVPGGSYNEQFF. This chain uses TRBV10-3 with TRBJ2-1; TRBD2 matches 7 bases. V gave up 6 bases and J gave up 0 bases; unmatched junction bases: 11. Germline loops: CDR1 ENHRY, CDR2 SYGVKD. The CDR3 length is 17 residues.

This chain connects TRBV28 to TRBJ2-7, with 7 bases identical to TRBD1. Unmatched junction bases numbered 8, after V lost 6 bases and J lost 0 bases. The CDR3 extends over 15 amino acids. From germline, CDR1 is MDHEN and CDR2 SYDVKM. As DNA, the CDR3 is TGTGCCAGCAGATCCCCGGGACAGAGCTCCTACGAGCAGTACTTC. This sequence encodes CASRSPGQSSYEQYF.

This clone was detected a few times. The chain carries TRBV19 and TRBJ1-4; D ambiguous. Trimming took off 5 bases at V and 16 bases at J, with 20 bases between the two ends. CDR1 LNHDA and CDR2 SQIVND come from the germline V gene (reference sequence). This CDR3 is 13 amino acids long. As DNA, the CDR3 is TGTGCCAGTAGTTCCTTTGAAGGAGGGAGGTGGTTTTTT. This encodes CASSSFEGGRWFF.

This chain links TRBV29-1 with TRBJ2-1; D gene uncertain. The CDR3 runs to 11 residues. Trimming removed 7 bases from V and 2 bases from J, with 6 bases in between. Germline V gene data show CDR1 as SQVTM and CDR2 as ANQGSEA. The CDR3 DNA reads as TGCAGCGGGTGGACCTACAATGAGCAGTTCTTC. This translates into CSGWTYNEQFF.

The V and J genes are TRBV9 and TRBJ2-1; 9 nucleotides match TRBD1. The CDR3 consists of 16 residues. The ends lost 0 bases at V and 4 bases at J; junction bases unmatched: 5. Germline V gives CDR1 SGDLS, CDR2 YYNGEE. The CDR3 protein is CASSVDPDRGYNEQFF. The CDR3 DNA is TGTGCCAGCAGCGTAGATCCGGACAGGGGATACAATGAGCAGTTCTTC. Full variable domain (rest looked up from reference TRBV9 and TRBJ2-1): DSGVTQTPKHLITATGQRVTLRCSPRSGDLSVYWYQQSLDQGLQFLIQYYNGEERAKGNILERFSAQQFPDLHSELNLSSLELGDSALYFCASSVDPDRGYNEQFFGPGTRLTVL.

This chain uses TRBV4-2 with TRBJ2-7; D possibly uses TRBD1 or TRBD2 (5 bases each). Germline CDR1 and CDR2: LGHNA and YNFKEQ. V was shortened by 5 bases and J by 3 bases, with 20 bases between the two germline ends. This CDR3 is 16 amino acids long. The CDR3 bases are TGTGCCAGCAGCTCATACAACCGGGACGGATACTACGAGCAGTACTTC. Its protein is CASSSYNRDGYYEQYF.

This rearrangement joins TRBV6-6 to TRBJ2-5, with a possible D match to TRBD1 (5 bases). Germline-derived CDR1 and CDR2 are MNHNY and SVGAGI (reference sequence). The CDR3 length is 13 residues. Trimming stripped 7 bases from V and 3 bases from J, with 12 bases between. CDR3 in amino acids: CASIGRGEETQYF. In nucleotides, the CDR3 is TGTGCCAGCATCGGAAGGGGCGAAGAGACCCAGTACTTC.

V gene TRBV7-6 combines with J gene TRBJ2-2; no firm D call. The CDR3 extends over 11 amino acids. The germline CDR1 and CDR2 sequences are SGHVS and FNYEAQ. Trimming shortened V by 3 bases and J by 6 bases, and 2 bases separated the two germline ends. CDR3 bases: TGTGCCAGCAGCTTCGCCGGGGAGCTGTTTTTT. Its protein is CASSFAGELFF.

The CDR3 DNA reads TGTGCCAGCAGCTCCACCGGGACAGTGAACACTGAAGCTTTCTTT. The encoded protein is CASSSTGTVNTEAFF. The chain links TRBV11-2 to TRBJ1-1; 7 nucleotides match TRBD1. Per germline, CDR1 SGHAT and CDR2 FQNNGV. V shed 4 bases and J 0 bases; nucleotides not matched to a gene: 5. This CDR3 has 15 amino acids.

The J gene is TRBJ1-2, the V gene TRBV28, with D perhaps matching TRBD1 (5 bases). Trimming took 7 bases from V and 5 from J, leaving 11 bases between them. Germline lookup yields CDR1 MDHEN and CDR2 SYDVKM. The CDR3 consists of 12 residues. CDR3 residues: CASMDTGYGYTF. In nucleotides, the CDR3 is TGTGCCAGCATGGACACCGGATATGGCTACACCTTC.

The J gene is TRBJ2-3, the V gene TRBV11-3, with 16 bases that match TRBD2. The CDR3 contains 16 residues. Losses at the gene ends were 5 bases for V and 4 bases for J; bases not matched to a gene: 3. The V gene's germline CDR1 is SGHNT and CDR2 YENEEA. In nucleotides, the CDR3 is TGTGCCAGCAGCCTGGGACTAGCGGGAGGGTCAGATACGCAGTATTTT. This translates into CASSLGLAGGSDTQYF. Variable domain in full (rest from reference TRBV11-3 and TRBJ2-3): EAGVVQSPRYKIIEKKQPVAFWCNPISGHNTLYWYLQNLGQGPELLIRYENEEAVDDSQLPKDRFSAERLKGVDSTLKIQPAELGDSAVYLCASSLGLAGGSDTQYFGPGTRLTVL.

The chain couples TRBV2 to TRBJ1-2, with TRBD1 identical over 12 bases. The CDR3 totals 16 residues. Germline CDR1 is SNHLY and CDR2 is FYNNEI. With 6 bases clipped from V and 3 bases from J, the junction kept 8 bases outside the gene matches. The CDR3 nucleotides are TGTGCCAGCAGGCCGGGACAGGGGGCAGGGGACTATGGCTACACCTTC. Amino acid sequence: CASRPGQGAGDYGYTF.